This T cell receptor (beta chain) comes out of a study of shared clonotypes between healthy human individuals. In the study overall: CD4 naive and memory got three plates each, CD8 naive two, CD8 memory one.

General study findings and limits: Among donors, sharing of clonotypes was expected to be affected by sequencing depth.

This clone came up a few times. Its target is not known. The CDR3 is made up of 12 amino acids. In germline, CDR1 is SNHLY, CDR2 FYNNEI. The junction had 3 bases not matched to a gene; V was cut back by 5 bases and J by 6 bases. The deep-level immunoSEQ assay was used. Every subset had its genomic DNA shared out evenly among several immunoSEQ plates. Assay used: immunoSEQ multiplex PCR; TCRdb lists only in-frame clones, some missing. Of about a million clones listed, approximately 80% are singletons. The TCR originated in a man between 18 and 35 years old in good health. Some clones in this sample may be carry-over from other donors' samples. This rearrangement joins TRBV2 to TRBJ1-2; 7 bases are shared with TRBD1. The sequenced sample was memory CD4+ T cells from PBMCs. The subset: CD45RA-negative fraction. DNA of the CDR3: TGTGCCAGCAGTAACGACAGGGATGGCTACACCTTC. It yields the protein CASSNDRDGYTF.